This is a list of T cell receptor gamma chains from one sample in a study of gammadelta T cells in human blood. TCRdb used CATT to re-call clones from the RT-PCR reads. The data show 120 or so gamma-chain clones, with 15% seen just once and about 80% held by the top ten. Sequencing was done on a sample of non-Vgamma9Vdelta2 gamma-delta T cells from adult blood. The receptor set was obtained from a human donor. Each CDR3 is given with its conserved first and last residue. Clone sizes are shown as once, few, many, or a class for an expanded clone.

abundance,v_gene,j_gene,CDR3nt,CDR3aa
hyperexpanded,TRGV4,TRGJ1/TRGJ2,TGTGCCACCTGGGATAGTTTATGTTATAAGAAACTCTTT,CATWDSLCYKKLF
hyperexpanded,TRGV5,TRGJ1/TRGJ2,TGTGCCACCTGGCCTAATAAGAAACTCCGCCCACCAAATAAGAAACTCTTT,CATWPNKKLRPPNKKLF
medium-sized,TRGV4,TRGJ1/TRGJ2,TGTGCCACCTGGGATGGCCCGCGTTCTAGAGGCTATAAGAAACTCTTT,CATWDGPRSRGYKKLF
hyperexpanded,TRGV9,TRGJP1,TGTGCCTTGTGGGAAGATACCACTGGTTGGTTCAAGATATTT,CALWEDTTGWFKIF
hyperexpanded,TRGV8,TRGJP2,TGTGCCACCTGGGAATGGGCCTATAGTAGTGATTGGATCAAGACGTTT,CATWEWAYSSDWIKTF
hyperexpanded,TRGV3,TRGJ1/TRGJ2,TGTGCCACCTGGGACAGGCCGGGCTATAAGAAACTCTTT,CATWDRPGYKKLF
hyperexpanded,TRGV3,TRGJ1/TRGJ2,TGTGCCACCTGGGACCGCCAGGCGGGGGATTATAAGAAACTCTTT,CATWDRQAGDYKKLF
hyperexpanded,TRGV10,TRGJP2,TGTGCTGCGTGGAATTCGGGGCGGTTCGCCGGGGGTGATTGGATCAAGACGTTT,CAAWNSGRFAGGDWIKTF
hyperexpanded,TRGV2,TRGJ1/TRGJ2,TGTGCCACCTGGGACGGGTATGGGGTCGCGGGCTTTTTTTCTCATTATTATAAGAAACTCTTT,CATWDGYGVAGFFSHYYKKLF
hyperexpanded,TRGV9,TRGJ1/TRGJ2,TGTGCCTTGTGGGAGGAACCTTATTATAAGAAACTCTTT,CALWEEPYYKKLF
hyperexpanded,TRGV2,TRGJ1/TRGJ2,TGTGCCACCTGGGACGGACCTAATTATTATAAGAAACTCTTT,CATWDGPNYYKKLF
few,TRGV4,TRGJ1/TRGJ2,TGTGCCACCTGGGACGCCCCGCGAAATTATTATAAGAAACTCTTT,CATWDAPRNYYKKLF
hyperexpanded,TRGV8,TRGJ1/TRGJ2,TGTGCCACCTGGGATAATCTTAGAGATTATAAGAAACTCTTT,CATWDNLRDYKKLF
large,TRGV4,TRGJ1/TRGJ2,TGTGCCACCTGGGATGGGCAGGGTTATAAGAAACTCTTT,CATWDGQGYKKLF
hyperexpanded,TRGV3,TRGJ1/TRGJ2,TGTGCCACCTGGGGATATTATAAGAAACTCTTT,CATWGYYKKLF